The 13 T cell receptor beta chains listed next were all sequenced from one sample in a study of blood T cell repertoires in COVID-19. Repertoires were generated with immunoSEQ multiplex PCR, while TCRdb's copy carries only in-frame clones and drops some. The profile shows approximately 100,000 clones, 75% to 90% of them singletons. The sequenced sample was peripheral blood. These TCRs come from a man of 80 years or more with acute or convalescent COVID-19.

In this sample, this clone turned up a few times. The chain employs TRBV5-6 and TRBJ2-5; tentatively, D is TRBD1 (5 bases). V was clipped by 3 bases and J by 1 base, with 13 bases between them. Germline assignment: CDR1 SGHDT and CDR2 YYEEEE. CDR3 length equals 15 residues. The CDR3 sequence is CASSSKSGSQETQYF. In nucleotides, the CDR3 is TGTGCCAGCAGCTCAAAGTCAGGGTCCCAAGAGACCCAGTACTTC.

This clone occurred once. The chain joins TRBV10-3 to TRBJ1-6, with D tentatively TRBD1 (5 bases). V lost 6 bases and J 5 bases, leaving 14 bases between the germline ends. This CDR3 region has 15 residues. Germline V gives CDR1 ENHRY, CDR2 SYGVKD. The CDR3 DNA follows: TGTGCCATCAGGGGAGGGGAGCAGGATAATTCACCCCTCCACTTT. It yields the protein CAIRGGEQDNSPLHF.

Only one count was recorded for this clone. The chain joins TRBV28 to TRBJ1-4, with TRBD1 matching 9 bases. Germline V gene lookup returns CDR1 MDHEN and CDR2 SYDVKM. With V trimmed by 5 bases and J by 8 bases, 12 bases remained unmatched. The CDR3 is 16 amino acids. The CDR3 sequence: CASSVSSQGAREKLFF. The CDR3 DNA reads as TGTGCCAGCAGTGTTTCCTCACAGGGGGCACGGGAAAAACTGTTTTTT.

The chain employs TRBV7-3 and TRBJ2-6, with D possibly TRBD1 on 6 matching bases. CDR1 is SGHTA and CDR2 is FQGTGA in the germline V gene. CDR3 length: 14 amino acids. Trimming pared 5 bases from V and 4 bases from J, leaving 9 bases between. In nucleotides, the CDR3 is TGTGCCAGCAGCAAGGGGGACGGGGCCAACGTCCTGACTTTC. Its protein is CASSKGDGANVLTF.

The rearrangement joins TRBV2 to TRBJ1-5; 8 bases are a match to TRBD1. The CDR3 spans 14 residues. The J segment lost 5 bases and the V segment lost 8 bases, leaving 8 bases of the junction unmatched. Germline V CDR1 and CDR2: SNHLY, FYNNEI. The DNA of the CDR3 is TGTGCCAGCGAAGGACAGGGCCTGCATCAGCCCCAGCATTTT. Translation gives CASEGQGLHQPQHF. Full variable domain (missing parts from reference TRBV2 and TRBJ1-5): EPEVTQTPSHQVTQMGQEVILRCVPISNHLYFYWYRQILGQKVEFLVSFYNNEISEKSEIFDDQFSVERPDGSNFTLKIRSTKLEDSAMYFCASEGQGLHQPQHFGDGTRLSIL.

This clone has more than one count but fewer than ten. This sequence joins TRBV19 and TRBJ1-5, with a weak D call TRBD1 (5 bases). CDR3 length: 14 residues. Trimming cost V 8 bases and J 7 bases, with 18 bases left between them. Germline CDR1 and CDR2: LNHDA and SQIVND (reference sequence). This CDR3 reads CASQRGDWRQPQHF. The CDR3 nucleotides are TGTGCCAGTCAACGGGGGGACTGGAGACAGCCCCAGCATTTT.

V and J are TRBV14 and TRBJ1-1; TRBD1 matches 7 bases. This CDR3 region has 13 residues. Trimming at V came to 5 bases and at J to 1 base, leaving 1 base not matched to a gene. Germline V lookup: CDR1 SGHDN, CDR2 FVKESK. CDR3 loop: CASSRTGNTEAFF. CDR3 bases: TGTGCCAGCAGCAGGACAGGGAACACTGAAGCTTTCTTT.

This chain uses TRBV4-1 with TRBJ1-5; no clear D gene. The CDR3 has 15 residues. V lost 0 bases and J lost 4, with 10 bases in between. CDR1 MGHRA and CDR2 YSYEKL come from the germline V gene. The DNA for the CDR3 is TGCGCCAGCAGCCAAGATCCGGCCGGGAATCAGCCCCAGCATTTT. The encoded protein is CASSQDPAGNQPQHF.

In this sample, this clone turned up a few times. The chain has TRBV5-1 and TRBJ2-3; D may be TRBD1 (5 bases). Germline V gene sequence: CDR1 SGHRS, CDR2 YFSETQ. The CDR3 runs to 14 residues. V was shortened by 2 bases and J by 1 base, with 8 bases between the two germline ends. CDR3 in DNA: TGCGCCAGCAGCTTAGACAGTGGCACAGATACGCAGTATTTT. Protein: CASSLDSGTDTQYF.

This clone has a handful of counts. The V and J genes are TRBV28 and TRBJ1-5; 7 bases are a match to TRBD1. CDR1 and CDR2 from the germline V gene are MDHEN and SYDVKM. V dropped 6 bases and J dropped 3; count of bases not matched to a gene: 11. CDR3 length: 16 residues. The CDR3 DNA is TGTGCCAGCAGGACTCGAAACACAGGGGTCAATCAGCCCCAGCATTTT. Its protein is CASRTRNTGVNQPQHF.

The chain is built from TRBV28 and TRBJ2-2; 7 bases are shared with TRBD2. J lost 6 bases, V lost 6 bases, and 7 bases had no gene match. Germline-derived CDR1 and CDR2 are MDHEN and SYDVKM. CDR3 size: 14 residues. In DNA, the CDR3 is TGTGCCAGCAGGCGGACTAGGTTCGCCGGGGAGCTGTTTTTT. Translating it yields CASRRTRFAGELFF.

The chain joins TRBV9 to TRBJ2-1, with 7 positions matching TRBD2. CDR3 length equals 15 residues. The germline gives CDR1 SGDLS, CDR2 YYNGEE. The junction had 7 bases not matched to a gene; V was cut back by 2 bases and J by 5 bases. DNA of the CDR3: TGTGCCAGCAGCGTCACTAGCGAACGCCACAATGAGCAGTTCTTC. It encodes CASSVTSERHNEQFF.

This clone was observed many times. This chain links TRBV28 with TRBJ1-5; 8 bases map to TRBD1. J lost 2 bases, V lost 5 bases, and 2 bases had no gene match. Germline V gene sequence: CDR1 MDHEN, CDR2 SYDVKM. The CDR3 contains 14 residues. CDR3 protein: CASSKDRGNQPQHF. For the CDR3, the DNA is TGTGCCAGCAGTAAGGACAGGGGCAATCAGCCCCAGCATTTT. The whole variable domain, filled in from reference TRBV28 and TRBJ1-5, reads DVKVTQSSRYLVKRTGEKVFLECVQDMDHENMFWYRQDPGLGLRLIYFSYDVKMKEKGDIPEGYSVSREKKERFSLILESASTNQTSMYLCASSKDRGNQPQHFGDGTRLSIL.